The following is a T cell receptor beta chain sequence with its context. This sample is drawn from a study of blood T cell repertoires in COVID-19. Study overall: Samples representing acute and convalescent COVID-19 were sourced from the United States, Italy and Spain. PBMCs, B-cell-depleted T cells, or T cells provided the cDNA or gDNA that made up the material.

In the authors' workflow: Amplified reference gene primers provided the basis for estimating nucleated cell counts. Assay: immunoSEQ multiplex PCR; the TCRdb copy retains only in-frame clones and omits some. V and J calls and clone size are given by that table; D and trimming were obtained from the DNA. Of just over 95,000 clones listed, approximately 87% are singletons. Trimming at V came to 4 bases and at J to 1 base, leaving 3 bases not matched to a gene. This CDR3 is 14 amino acids long. The germline CDR1 and CDR2 sequences are SGHRS and YFSETQ. This clonotype was sampled from a human donor in a cohort sampled during active COVID-19. The sample comprised peripheral blood. The chain recombines TRBV5-1 with TRBJ2-5; TRBD2 aligns across 8 bases. CDR3 protein: CASSPGGTQETQYF. In DNA, the CDR3 is TGCGCCAGCAGCCCGGGGGGGACCCAAGAGACCCAGTACTTC. Complete variable domain (other parts from reference TRBV5-1 and TRBJ2-5): KAGVTQTPRYLIKTRGQQVTLSCSPISGHRSVSWYQQTPGQGLQFLFEYFSETQRNKGNFPGRFSGRQFSNSRSEMNVSTLELGDSALYLCASSPGGTQETQYFGPGTRLLVL.